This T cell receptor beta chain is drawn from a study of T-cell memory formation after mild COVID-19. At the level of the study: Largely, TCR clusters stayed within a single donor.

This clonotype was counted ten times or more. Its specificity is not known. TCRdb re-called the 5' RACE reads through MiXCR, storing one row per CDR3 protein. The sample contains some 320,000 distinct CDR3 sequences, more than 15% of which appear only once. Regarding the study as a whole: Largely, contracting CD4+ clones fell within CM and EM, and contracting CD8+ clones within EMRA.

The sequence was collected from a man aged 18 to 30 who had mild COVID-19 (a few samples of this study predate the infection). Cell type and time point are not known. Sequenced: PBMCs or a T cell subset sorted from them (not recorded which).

CDR3 DNA sequence: TGTGCCAGCAGTTTTCGGGCAGGGTACAATGAGCAGTTCTTC. This codes for CASSFRAGYNEQFF. This chain links TRBV12-3 or TRBV12-4 with TRBJ2-1, with D perhaps matching TRBD1 (5 bases). Deletions cut 3 bases from V and 4 bases from J, with 10 bases between. The CDR3 contains 14 residues.